Sequencing of this T cell receptor beta chain was carried out in a study of regulatory T cells in long-lasting Graves disease. This clonotype was detected many times. As yet, its antigen is unknown. The CDR3 is 17 amino acids. Trimming took 0 bases from V and 4 from J, leaving 15 bases between them. Germline assignment: CDR1 KGHDR and CDR2 SFDVKD. The time point: newly diagnosed GD, antithyroid drugs for less than 3 months. Making the TCR library involved RNA that had been extracted from PBMCs. HTBI primers from iRepertoire and Arm-PCR of CDR3 regions yielded the TCR beta libraries. Each CDR3 protein gets one entry after TCRdb re-called the multiplex PCR reads with MiXCR. Of a few hundred thousand distinct CDR3 sequences in the sample, 16% were seen once. Regarding the study as a whole: Persistent cases of Graves' showed reduced TCR diversity relative to newly diagnosed patients.

The sample also formed part of further work on T cells in Graves' hyperthyroidism and ophthalmopathy. Per that study: Graves' hyperthyroidism is called stable when ophthalmopathy does not progress within 18 months. The hyperthyroidism was newly diagnosed and had lasted under 2 months; the patients were aged 18 to 65.

This clonotype originated in a middle-aged man with Graves disease. The specimen comprised peripheral blood mononuclear cells (PBMCs), sampled at new diagnosis, from a patient treated with antithyroid drugs. The chain uses TRBV24-1 and TRBJ2-1; perhaps D is TRBD1 or TRBD2 (6 bases each). The CDR3 region has the DNA TGTGCCACCAGTGATTTGCCGGGGGCAACTACGTACAATGAGCAGTTCTTC. Amino acids: CATSDLPGATTYNEQFF.